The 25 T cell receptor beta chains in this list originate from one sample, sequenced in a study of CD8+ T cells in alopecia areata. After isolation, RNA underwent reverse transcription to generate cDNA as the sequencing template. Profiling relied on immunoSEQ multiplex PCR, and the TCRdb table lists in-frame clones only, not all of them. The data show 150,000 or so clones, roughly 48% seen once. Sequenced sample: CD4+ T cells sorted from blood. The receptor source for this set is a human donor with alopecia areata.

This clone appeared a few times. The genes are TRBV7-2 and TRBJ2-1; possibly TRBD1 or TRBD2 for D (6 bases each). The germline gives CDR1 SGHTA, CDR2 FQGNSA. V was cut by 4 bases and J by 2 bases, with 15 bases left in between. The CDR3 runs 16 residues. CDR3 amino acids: CASSSGGQRAYNEQFF. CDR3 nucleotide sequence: TGTGCCAGCAGCTCCGGGGGCCAGCGGGCCTACAATGAGCAGTTCTTC.

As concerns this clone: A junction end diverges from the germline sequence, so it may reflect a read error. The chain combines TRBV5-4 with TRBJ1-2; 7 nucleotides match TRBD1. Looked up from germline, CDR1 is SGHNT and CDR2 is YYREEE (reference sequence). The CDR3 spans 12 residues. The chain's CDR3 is CASSSSGQRRKF. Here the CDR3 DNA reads TGTGCCAGCAGCTCATCGGGACAGCGCCGGAAATTC.

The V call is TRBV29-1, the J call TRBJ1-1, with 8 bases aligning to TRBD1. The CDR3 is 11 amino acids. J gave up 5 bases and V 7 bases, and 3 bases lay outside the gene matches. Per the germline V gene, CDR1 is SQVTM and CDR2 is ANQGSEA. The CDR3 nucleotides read TGCAGCGCAGGGGGCAGGACTGAAGCTTTCTTT. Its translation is CSAGGRTEAFF.

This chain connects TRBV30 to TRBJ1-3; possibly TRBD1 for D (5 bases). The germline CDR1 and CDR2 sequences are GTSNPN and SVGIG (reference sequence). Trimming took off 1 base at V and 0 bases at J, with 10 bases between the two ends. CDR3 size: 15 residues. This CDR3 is CAWSEWGYSGNTIYF. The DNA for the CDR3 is TGTGCCTGGAGTGAATGGGGCTACTCTGGAAACACCATATATTTT.

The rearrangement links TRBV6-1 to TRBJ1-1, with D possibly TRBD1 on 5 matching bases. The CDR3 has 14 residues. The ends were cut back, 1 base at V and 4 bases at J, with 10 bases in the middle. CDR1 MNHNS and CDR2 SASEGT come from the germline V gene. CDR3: CASSEGGSTTEAFF. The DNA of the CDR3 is TGTGCCAGCAGTGAAGGGGGGTCTACCACTGAAGCTTTCTTT.

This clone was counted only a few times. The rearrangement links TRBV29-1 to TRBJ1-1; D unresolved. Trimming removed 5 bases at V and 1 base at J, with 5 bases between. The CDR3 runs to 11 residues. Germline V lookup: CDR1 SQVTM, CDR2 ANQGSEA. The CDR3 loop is CSVRRNTEAFF. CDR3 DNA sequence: TGCAGCGTTCGCAGGAACACTGAAGCTTTCTTT.

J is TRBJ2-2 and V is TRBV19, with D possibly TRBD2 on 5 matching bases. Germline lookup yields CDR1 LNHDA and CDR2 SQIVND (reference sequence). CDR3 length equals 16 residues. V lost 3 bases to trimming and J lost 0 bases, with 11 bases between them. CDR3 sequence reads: CASSIQLGTNTGELFF. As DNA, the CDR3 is TGTGCCAGTAGTATTCAACTAGGGACGAACACCGGGGAGCTGTTTTTT.

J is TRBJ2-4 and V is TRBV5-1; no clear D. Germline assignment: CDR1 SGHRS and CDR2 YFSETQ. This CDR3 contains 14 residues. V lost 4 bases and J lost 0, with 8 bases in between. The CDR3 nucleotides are TGCGCCAGCAGCCTAGAGACAGCCAAAAACATTCAGTACTTC. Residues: CASSLETAKNIQYF.

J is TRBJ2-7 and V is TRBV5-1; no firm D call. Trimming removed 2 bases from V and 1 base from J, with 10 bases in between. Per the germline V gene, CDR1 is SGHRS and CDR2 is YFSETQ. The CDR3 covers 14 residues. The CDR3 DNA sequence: TGCGCCAGCAGCTTAGGAAAGAAATCCTACGAGCAGTACTTC. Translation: CASSLGKKSYEQYF.

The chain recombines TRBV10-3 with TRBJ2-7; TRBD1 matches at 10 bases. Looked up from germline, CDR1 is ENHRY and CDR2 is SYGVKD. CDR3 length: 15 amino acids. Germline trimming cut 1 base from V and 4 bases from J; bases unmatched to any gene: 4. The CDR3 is CAISEWTGGGYEQYF. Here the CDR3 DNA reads TGTGCCATCAGTGAGTGGACAGGGGGTGGGTACGAGCAGTACTTC.

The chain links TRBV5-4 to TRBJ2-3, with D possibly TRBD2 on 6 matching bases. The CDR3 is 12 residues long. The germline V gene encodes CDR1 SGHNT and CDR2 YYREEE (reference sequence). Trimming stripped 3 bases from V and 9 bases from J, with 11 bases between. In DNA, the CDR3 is TGTGCCAGCAGCTCTGGCGGGATGACGCAGTATTTT. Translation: CASSSGGMTQYF.

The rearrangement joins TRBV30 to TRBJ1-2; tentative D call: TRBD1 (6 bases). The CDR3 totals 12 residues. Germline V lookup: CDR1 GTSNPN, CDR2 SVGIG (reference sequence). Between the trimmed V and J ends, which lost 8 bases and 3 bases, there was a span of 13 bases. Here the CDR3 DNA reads TGTGCCGGCAACAGGGAATACTATGGCTACACCTTC. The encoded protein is CAGNREYYGYTF.

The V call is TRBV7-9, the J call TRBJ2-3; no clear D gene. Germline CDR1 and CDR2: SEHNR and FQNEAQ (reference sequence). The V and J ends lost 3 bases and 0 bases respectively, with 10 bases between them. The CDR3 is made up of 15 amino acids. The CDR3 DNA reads TGTGCCAGCAGCTTTGGAGAATCTAGCACAGATACGCAGTATTTT. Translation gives CASSFGESSTDTQYF.

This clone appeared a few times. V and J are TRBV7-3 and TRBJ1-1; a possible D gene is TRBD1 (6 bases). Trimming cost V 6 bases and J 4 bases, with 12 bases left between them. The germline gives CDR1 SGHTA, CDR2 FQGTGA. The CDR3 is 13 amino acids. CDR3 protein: CASSRWGRTEAFF. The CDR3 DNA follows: TGTGCCAGCAGTCGTTGGGGGCGCACTGAAGCTTTCTTT.

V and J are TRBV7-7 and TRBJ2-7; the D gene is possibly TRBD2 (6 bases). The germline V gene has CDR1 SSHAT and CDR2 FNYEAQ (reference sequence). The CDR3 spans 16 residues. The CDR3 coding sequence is TGTGCTAGCGGTGAACCTTGGGTAGCGAGTTCCTACGAGCAGTACTTC. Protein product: CASGEPWVASSYEQYF. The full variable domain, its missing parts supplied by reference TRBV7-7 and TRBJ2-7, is GAGVSQSPRYKVTKRGQDVTLRCDPISSHATLYWYQQALGQGPEFLTYFNYEAQPDKSGLPSDRFSAERPEGSISTLTIQRTEQRDSAMYRCASGEPWVASSYEQYFGPGTRLTVT.

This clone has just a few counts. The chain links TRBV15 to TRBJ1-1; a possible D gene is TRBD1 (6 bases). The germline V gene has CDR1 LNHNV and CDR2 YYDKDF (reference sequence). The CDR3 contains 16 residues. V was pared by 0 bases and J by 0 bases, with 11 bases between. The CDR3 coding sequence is TGTGCCACCAGCAGAGATATAGGACAGCTGAACACTGAAGCTTTCTTT. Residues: CATSRDIGQLNTEAFF.

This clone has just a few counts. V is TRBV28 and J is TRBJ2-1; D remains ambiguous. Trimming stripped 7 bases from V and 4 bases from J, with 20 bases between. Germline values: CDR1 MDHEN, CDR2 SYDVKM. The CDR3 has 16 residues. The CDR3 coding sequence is TGTGCCAGCATCAGAGGTTCTGGCCTCAGGTACAATGAGCAGTTCTTC. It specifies CASIRGSGLRYNEQFF.

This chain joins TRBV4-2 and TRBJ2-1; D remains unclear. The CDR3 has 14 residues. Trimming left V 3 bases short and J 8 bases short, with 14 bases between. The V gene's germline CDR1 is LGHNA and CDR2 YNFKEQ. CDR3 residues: CASSHDLVGDEQFF. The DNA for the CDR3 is TGTGCCAGCAGCCACGATTTAGTTGGCGATGAGCAGTTCTTC.

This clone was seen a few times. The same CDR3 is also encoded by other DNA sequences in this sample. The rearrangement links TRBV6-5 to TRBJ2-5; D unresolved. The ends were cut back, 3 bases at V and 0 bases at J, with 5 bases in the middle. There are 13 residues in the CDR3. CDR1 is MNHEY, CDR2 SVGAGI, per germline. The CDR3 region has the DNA TGTGCCAGCAGTTATTCGTACCAAGAGACCCAGTACTTC. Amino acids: CASSYSYQETQYF.

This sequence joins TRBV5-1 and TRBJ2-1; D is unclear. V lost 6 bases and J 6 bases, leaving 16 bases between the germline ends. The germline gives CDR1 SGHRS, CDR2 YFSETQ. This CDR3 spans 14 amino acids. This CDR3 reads CASIAGVGRNEQFF. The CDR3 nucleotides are TGCGCCAGCATCGCTGGAGTCGGCCGCAATGAGCAGTTCTTC.

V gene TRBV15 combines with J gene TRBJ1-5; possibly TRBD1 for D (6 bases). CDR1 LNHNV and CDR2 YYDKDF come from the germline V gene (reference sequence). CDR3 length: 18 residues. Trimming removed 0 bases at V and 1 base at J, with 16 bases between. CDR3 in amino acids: CATSRDYGTPGSNQPQHF. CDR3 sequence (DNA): TGTGCCACCAGCAGAGATTATGGGACACCTGGGAGCAATCAGCCCCAGCATTTT. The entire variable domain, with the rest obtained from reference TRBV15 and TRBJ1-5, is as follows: DAMVIQNPRYQVTQFGKPVTLSCSQTLNHNVMYWYQQKSSQAPKLLFHYYDKDFNNEADTPDNFQSRRPNTSFCFLDIRSPGLGDTAMYLCATSRDYGTPGSNQPQHFGDGTRLSIL.

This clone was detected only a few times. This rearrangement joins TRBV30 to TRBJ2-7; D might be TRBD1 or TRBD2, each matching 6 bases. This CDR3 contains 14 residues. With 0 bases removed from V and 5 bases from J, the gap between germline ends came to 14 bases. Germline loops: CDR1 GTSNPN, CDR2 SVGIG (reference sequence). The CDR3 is CAWSVGPGADEQYF. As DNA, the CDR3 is TGTGCCTGGAGTGTCGGCCCGGGGGCGGACGAGCAGTACTTC.

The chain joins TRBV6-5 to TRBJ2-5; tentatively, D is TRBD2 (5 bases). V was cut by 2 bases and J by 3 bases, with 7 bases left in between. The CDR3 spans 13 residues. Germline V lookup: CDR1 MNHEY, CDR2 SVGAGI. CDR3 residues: CASSYRGKETQYF. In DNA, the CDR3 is TGTGCCAGCAGTTACCGGGGAAAAGAGACCCAGTACTTC.

This CDR3 reads CASSRDSGRGYEQYF. DNA of the CDR3: TGCGCCAGCAGCCGAGATAGCGGGAGGGGTTACGAGCAGTACTTC. J is TRBJ2-7 and V is TRBV4-1; TRBD2 aligns across 11 bases. Germline V lookup: CDR1 MGHRA, CDR2 YSYEKL. The CDR3 is made up of 15 amino acids. Trimming at V came to 4 bases and at J to 4 bases, leaving 6 bases not matched to a gene.

The CDR3 region is CASSRDLGYGYTF. The CDR3 bases are TGTGCCAGCAGCCGTGACCTGGGCTATGGCTACACCTTC. The V gene is TRBV6-5, the J gene TRBJ1-2; no definite D call. Germline CDR1 MNHEY, CDR2 SVGAGI. CDR3 length equals 13 residues. Deletions cut 6 bases from V and 4 bases from J, with 12 bases between.